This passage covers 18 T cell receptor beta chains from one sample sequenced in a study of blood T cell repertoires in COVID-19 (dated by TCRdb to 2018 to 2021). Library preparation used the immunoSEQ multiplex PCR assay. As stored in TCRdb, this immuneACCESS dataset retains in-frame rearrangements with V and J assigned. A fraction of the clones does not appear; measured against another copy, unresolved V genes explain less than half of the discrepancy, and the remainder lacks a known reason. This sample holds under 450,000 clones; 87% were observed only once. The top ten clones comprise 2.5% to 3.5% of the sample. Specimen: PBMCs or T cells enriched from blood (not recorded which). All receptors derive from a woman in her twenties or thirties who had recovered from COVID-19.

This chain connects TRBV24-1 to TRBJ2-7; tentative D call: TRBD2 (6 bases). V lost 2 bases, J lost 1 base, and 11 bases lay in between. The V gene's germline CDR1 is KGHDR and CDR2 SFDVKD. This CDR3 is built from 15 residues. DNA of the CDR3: TGTGCCACCAGTGATTCTGGAGGGTCTTCCTACGAGCAGTACTTC. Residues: CATSDSGGSSYEQYF.

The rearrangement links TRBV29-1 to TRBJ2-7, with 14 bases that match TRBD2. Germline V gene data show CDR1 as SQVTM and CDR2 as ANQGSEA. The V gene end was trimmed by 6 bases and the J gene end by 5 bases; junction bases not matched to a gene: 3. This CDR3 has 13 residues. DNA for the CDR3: TGCAGCGTCCTGGGACTAGCGGGAGACGAGCAGTACTTC. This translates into CSVLGLAGDEQYF.

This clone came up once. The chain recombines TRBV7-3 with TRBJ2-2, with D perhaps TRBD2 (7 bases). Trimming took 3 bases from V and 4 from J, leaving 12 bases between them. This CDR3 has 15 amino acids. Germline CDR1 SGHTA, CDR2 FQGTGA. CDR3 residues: CASSFWGGPTGELFF. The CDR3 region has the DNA TGTGCCAGCAGCTTTTGGGGGGGCCCCACCGGGGAGCTGTTTTTT.

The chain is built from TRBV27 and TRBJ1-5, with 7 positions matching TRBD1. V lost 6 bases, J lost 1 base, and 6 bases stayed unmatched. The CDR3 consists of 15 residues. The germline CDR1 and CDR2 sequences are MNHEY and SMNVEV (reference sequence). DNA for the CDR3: TGTGCCAGCAGCCCACAGGGGTACAGCAATCAGCCCCAGCATTTT. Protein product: CASSPQGYSNQPQHF.

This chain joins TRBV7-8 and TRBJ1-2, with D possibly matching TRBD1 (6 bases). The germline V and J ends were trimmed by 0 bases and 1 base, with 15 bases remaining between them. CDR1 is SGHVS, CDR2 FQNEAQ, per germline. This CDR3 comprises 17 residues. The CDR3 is CASSLAGRTVINYGYTF. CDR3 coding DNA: TGTGCCAGCAGCTTAGCGGGTAGGACAGTGATTAACTATGGCTACACCTTC.

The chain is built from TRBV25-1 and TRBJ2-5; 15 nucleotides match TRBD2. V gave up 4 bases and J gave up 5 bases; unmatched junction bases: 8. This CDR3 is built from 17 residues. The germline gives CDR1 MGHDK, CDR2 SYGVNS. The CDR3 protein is CASSAGLAGGAPETQYF. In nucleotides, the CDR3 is TGTGCCAGCAGTGCGGGACTAGCGGGAGGTGCTCCGGAGACCCAGTACTTC.

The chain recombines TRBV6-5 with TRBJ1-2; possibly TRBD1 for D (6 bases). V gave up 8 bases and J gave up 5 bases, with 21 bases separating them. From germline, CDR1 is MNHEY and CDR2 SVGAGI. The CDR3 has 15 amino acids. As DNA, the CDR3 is TGTGCCAGCGTGCTTGGGCAGGGGTTCTCGTATGGCTACACCTTC. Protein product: CASVLGQGFSYGYTF.

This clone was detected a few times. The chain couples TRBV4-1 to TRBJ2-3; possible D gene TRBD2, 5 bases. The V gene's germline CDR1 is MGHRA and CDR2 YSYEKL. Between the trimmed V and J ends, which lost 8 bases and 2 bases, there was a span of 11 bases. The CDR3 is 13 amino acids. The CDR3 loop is CASGGAHTDTQYF. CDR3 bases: TGCGCCAGCGGAGGCGCCCACACAGATACGCAGTATTTT.

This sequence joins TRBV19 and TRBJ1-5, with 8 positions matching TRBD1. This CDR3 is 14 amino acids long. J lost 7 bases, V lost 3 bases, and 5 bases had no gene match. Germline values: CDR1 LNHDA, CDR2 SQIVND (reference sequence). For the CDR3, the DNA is TGTGCCAGTAGTATCCGGACAGGGCACCAGCCCCAGCATTTT. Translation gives CASSIRTGHQPQHF.

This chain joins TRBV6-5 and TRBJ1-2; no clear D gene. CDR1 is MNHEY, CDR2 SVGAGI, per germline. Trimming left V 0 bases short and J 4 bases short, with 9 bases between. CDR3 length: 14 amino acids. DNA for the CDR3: TGTGCCAGCAGTTACTCGCGGCTCATCTATGGCTACACCTTC. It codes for CASSYSRLIYGYTF.

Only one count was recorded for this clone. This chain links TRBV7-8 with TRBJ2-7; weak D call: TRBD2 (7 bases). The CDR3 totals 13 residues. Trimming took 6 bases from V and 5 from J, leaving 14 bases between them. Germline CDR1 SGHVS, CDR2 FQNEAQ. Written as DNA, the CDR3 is TGTGCCAGCAGTGAAGGGGGGGGACACGAGCAGTACTTC. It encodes CASSEGGGHEQYF. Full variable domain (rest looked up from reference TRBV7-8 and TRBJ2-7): GAGVSQSPRYKVAKRGQDVALRCDPISGHVSLFWYQQALGQGPEFLTYFQNEAQLDKSGLPSDRFFAERPEGSVSTLKIQRTQQEDSAVYLCASSEGGGHEQYFGPGTRLTVT.

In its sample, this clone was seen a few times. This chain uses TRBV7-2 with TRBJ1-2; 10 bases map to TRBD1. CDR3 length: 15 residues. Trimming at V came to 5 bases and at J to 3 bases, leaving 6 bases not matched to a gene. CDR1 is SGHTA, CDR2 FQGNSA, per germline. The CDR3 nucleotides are TGTGCCAGCAGCATAACCGGGACAGGGGACTATGGCTACACCTTC. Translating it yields CASSITGTGDYGYTF. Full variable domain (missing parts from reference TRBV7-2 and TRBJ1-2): GAGVSQSPSNKVTEKGKDVELRCDPISGHTALYWYRQSLGQGLEFLIYFQGNSAPDKSGLPSDRFSAERTGGSVSTLTIQRTQQEDSAVYLCASSITGTGDYGYTFGSGTRLTVV.

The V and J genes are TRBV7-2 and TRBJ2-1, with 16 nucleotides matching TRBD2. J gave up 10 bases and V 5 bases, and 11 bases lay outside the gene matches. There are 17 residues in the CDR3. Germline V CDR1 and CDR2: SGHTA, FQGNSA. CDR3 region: CASSRGLAGGLSREQFF. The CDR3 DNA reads TGTGCCAGCAGCCGGGGACTAGCGGGGGGGCTATCACGCGAGCAGTTCTTC.

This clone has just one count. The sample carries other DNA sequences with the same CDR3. The CDR3 is CASSLQGDQPQHF. CDR3 in DNA: TGCGCCAGCAGCTTGCAGGGCGATCAGCCCCAGCATTTT. This chain joins TRBV5-1 and TRBJ1-5, with D maybe TRBD1 (5 bases). Trimming shortened V by 1 base and J by 5 bases, and 7 bases separated the two germline ends. The V gene's germline CDR1 is SGHRS and CDR2 YFSETQ. The CDR3 spans 13 residues. The whole variable domain, remainder taken from reference TRBV5-1 and TRBJ1-5, is KAGVTQTPRYLIKTRGQQVTLSCSPISGHRSVSWYQQTPGQGLQFLFEYFSETQRNKGNFPGRFSGRQFSNSRSEMNVSTLELGDSALYLCASSLQGDQPQHFGDGTRLSIL.

DNA for the CDR3: TGTGCCAGCAGCCCCCTCATTAGCGGGGGGAATGAGCAGTTCTTC. Protein: CASSPLISGGNEQFF. The chain couples TRBV9 to TRBJ2-1, with TRBD2 matching 10 bases. V trimming: 4 bases; J trimming: 7 bases; junction bases outside the gene matches: 8. The CDR3 consists of 15 residues. Germline V gene sequence: CDR1 SGDLS, CDR2 YYNGEE.

The CDR3, as DNA: TGTGCCAGCAGCGTACCCGACAGGTACGGGGCCCTCCACTTT. This codes for CASSVPDRYGALHF. The rearrangement links TRBV5-5 to TRBJ1-6, with a tentative D call TRBD1 (6 bases). Germline V gene lookup returns CDR1 SGHKS and CDR2 YYEKEE (reference sequence). There are 14 residues in the CDR3. Deletions cut 4 bases from V and 14 bases from J, with 19 bases between.

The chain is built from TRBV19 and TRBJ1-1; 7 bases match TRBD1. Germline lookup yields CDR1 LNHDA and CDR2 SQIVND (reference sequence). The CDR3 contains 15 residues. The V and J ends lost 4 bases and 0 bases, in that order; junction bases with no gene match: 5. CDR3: CASSTRQGVNTEAFF. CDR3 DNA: TGTGCCAGTAGTACCCGACAGGGAGTGAACACTGAAGCTTTCTTT.

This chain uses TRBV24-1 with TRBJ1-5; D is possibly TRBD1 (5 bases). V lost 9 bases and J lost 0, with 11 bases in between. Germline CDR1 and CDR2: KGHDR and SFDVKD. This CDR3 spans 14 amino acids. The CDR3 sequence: CATWTLDSNQPQHF. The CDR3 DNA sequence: TGTGCCACCTGGACACTTGATAGCAATCAGCCCCAGCATTTT.